The 12 T cell receptor beta chains in this list originate from one sample, sequenced in a study of T cell responses to AZD1222 COVID-19 vaccine. The table came from immunoSEQ multiplex PCR; TCRdb's copy has only in-frame clones and leaves some out. The sample includes about 170,000 clones, 90% of them seen just once. The input for sequencing was peripheral blood, taken on day 0 of AZD1222 vaccination. Receptor source: an adult in good health.

The chain has TRBV27 and TRBJ2-2, with 8 bases identical to TRBD1. The CDR3 runs to 15 residues. Unmatched junction bases numbered 7, after V lost 5 bases and J lost 5 bases. Looked up from germline, CDR1 is MNHEY and CDR2 is SMNVEV (reference sequence). CDR3 region: CASSRGQGATGELFF. The CDR3, as DNA: TGTGCCAGCAGTCGAGGACAGGGAGCTACCGGGGAGCTGTTTTTT.

This clone was recorded once. The chain links TRBV14 to TRBJ2-3; D is unclear. In germline, CDR1 is SGHDN, CDR2 FVKESK. CDR3 length equals 13 residues. V lost 0 bases and J lost 5, with 6 bases in between. As DNA, the CDR3 is TGTGCCAGCAGCCAAGACCGAAGAGATACGCAGTATTTT. It specifies CASSQDRRDTQYF.

This chain connects TRBV4-2 to TRBJ2-2, with TRBD2 identical over 12 bases. CDR1 and CDR2 from the germline V gene are LGHNA and YNFKEQ. Trimming took 0 bases from V and 7 from J; bases not matched to a gene: 6. CDR3 length: 17 residues. CDR3 loop: CASSQDLAGGLGGELFF. CDR3 in DNA: TGTGCCAGCAGCCAAGATCTAGCGGGGGGGCTAGGCGGGGAGCTGTTTTTT.

This chain connects TRBV24-1 to TRBJ1-1; no clear D gene. Per the germline V gene, CDR1 is KGHDR and CDR2 is SFDVKD. Trimming left V 7 bases short and J 1 base short, with 9 bases between. The CDR3 is 13 amino acids. The CDR3 loop reads CATRDTGNTEAFF. CDR3 nucleotides: TGTGCCACCAGAGACACTGGGAACACTGAAGCTTTCTTT.

The chain has TRBV28 and TRBJ2-3; weak D call: TRBD2 (6 bases). V was cut by 5 bases and J by 7 bases, with 22 bases left in between. CDR1 is MDHEN, CDR2 SYDVKM, per germline. There are 16 residues in the CDR3. CDR3: CASSPRAGPKWNTQYF. Written as DNA, the CDR3 is TGTGCCAGCAGTCCCCGAGCGGGTCCAAAATGGAATACGCAGTATTTT.

The genes are TRBV6-5 and TRBJ2-5; D assignment may be TRBD1 or TRBD2 (6 bases each). The CDR3 spans 14 residues. V was shortened by 7 bases and J by 2 bases, with 14 bases between the two germline ends. Germline CDR1 and CDR2: MNHEY and SVGAGI. In DNA, the CDR3 is TGTGCCAGCAAACCTGGGGGGCCTCAAGAGACCCAGTACTTC. Amino acid sequence: CASKPGGPQETQYF.

The V gene is TRBV18, the J gene TRBJ2-5; 11 positions match TRBD1. This CDR3 contains 14 residues. V was pared by 4 bases and J by 4 bases, with 2 bases of the junction left unmatched. Germline-derived CDR1 and CDR2 are KGHSH and LQKENI. DNA for the CDR3: TGTGCCAGCTCACTCGGACAGGGGGCAGAGACCCAGTACTTC. Encoded protein: CASSLGQGAETQYF.

This clone appeared a few times. This chain uses TRBV7-2 with TRBJ1-1; D remains unclear. Between the trimmed V and J ends, which lost 1 base and 2 bases, there was a span of 11 bases. Germline V lookup: CDR1 SGHTA, CDR2 FQGNSA. This CDR3 contains 15 residues. The DNA of the CDR3 is TGTGCCAGCAGCTTAGGAGGGCAGACTAACACTGAAGCTTTCTTT. It yields the protein CASSLGGQTNTEAFF.

This chain uses TRBV28 with TRBJ2-7; 7 bases map to TRBD1. The CDR3 runs 14 residues. CDR1 and CDR2 from the germline V gene are MDHEN and SYDVKM. Unmatched junction bases numbered 10, after V lost 6 bases and J lost 5 bases. The chain's CDR3 is CASRFGTVVDEQYF. The CDR3, as DNA: TGTGCCAGCAGATTCGGGACAGTGGTCGACGAGCAGTACTTC.

V and J are TRBV9 and TRBJ1-2; D gene ambiguous. The CDR3 extends over 13 amino acids. CDR1 is SGDLS, CDR2 YYNGEE, per germline. V dropped 1 base and J dropped 0 bases, with 4 bases sitting between them. This chain's CDR3 is CASSVNSNYGYTF. The DNA for the CDR3 is TGTGCCAGCAGCGTAAACTCTAACTATGGCTACACCTTC.

The CDR3 protein is CASSEGTGGLHEQYF. The CDR3 coding sequence is TGCGCCAGCAGCGAAGGGACAGGGGGCCTACACGAGCAGTACTTC. The chain carries TRBV5-1 and TRBJ2-7, with 12 positions matching TRBD1. V lost 4 bases to trimming and J lost 5 bases; unmatched junction nucleotides: 7. This CDR3 region has 15 residues. The germline V gene has CDR1 SGHRS and CDR2 YFSETQ.

The chain joins TRBV19 to TRBJ2-3; 8 positions match TRBD2. The CDR3 has 14 amino acids. The ends lost 7 bases at V and 5 bases at J; junction bases unmatched: 8. Germline CDR1 is LNHDA and CDR2 is SQIVND (reference sequence). This CDR3 reads CASKDSGAIDTQYF. CDR3 DNA: TGTGCCAGTAAGGATAGCGGGGCAATAGATACGCAGTATTTT.